This T cell receptor (beta chain) derives from a study of regulatory T cells in long-lasting Graves disease. The CDR3 runs 12 residues. Trimming took 8 bases from V and 1 from J, leaving 9 bases between them. CDR3-region Arm-PCR and iRepertoire HTBI primers produced the TCR beta libraries. TCRdb recomputed calls from the multiplex PCR reads with MiXCR, one row per CDR3 protein. This sample has about 450,000 distinct CDR3 sequences, with less than 15% found just once. Time point given: newly diagnosed GD, antithyroid drugs for less than 3 months. PBMC-extracted RNA yielded the TCR library. These records were also assigned to another study, of T cells in Graves' hyperthyroidism and ophthalmopathy.

The sequenced sample was peripheral blood mononuclear cells (PBMCs), obtained at new diagnosis, from a patient treated with antithyroid drugs. This rearrangement joins TRBV12-3 or TRBV12-4 to TRBJ2-7; D is uncertain. The TCR originated in a woman aged 50 to 65 with Graves disease. The CDR3 DNA follows: TGTGCCAGCGGCCCAACATCCTACGAGCAGTACTTC. Its protein product is CASGPTSYEQYF.